These T cell receptor beta chains were read from a single sample in a study of OX40 agonist ivuxolimab in advanced cancers. The data were produced by immunoSEQ multiplex PCR, yet TCRdb's version contains in-frame clones alone and is incomplete. The table includes approximately 50,000 clones, approximately 88% detected once. Source: CD4+ or CD8+ T cells sorted from blood, taken in a trial of the OX40 agonist ivuxolimab. Receptor source: an adult with an advanced solid tumor such as melanoma, head and neck, liver or kidney cancer. CDR3s include the opening cysteine and the closing phenylalanine or tryptophan. The order of the fields is CDR3 protein, CDR3 DNA, V gene, clone size, J gene, D gene. A D gene is named only where the DNA matches it firmly. Expanded clones are given a class, and other clones once, few, many or no size at all.

CDR3: CASSRLGTPDQETQYF
DNA: TGTGCCAGCAGCCGTCTTGGGACACCGGACCAAGAGACCCAGTACTTC
V: TRBV13
size: -
J: TRBJ2-5
D: -

CDR3: CASKPLGFDTQYF
DNA: TGTGCCAGTAAGCCCTTGGGATTTGATACGCAGTATTTT
V: TRBV27
size: -
J: TRBJ2-3
D: -

CDR3: CASSQVWGEGETQYF
DNA: TGCGCCAGCAGCCAAGTATGGGGGGAGGGAGAGACCCAGTACTTC
V: TRBV4-1
size: few
J: TRBJ2-5
D: TRBD2

CDR3: CASSGAGGAVGANVLTF
DNA: TGTGCCAGCAGTGGGGCAGGGGGCGCGGTCGGGGCCAACGTCCTGACTTTC
V: TRBV25-1
size: -
J: TRBJ2-6
D: TRBD1

CDR3: CASSQGKPRTGPRGDYGYTF
DNA: TGCGCCAGCAGCCAAGGCAAACCAAGGACAGGGCCCAGGGGGGACTATGGCTACACCTTC
V: TRBV4-1
size: -
J: TRBJ1-2
D: TRBD1

CDR3: CASSRGDRVEQFF
DNA: TGTGCCAGCAGCCGGGGGGACAGGGTTGAGCAGTTCTTC
V: TRBV7-9
size: -
J: TRBJ2-1
D: TRBD1

CDR3: CASSEVWTDEETQYF
DNA: TGTGCCAGCAGTGAAGTATGGACGGACGAAGAGACCCAGTACTTC
V: TRBV6-1
size: -
J: TRBJ2-5
D: -

CDR3: CASSDRTATNEKLFF
DNA: TGTGCCAGCAGCGATCGGACAGCAACTAATGAAAAACTGTTTTTT
V: TRBV7-8
size: once
J: TRBJ1-4
D: -

CDR3: CASSQDRGGPDTQYF
DNA: TGTGCCAGCAGCCAAGATCGGGGGGGCCCAGATACGCAGTATTTT
V: TRBV4-2
size: -
J: TRBJ2-3
D: TRBD2

CDR3: CASSAGSGGNTEAFF
DNA: TGTGCCAGCAGTGCGGGATCAGGGGGGAACACTGAAGCTTTCTTT
V: TRBV6-6
size: few
J: TRBJ1-1
D: TRBD1

CDR3: CASSLSGPDTQYF
DNA: TGTGCCAGCAGCTTATCCGGGCCAGATACGCAGTATTTT
V: TRBV11-2
size: -
J: TRBJ2-3
D: -

CDR3: CASSPVTGYVGYEQYF
DNA: TGTGCCAGCAGCCCGGTAACAGGGTACGTCGGCTACGAGCAGTACTTC
V: TRBV7-2
size: -
J: TRBJ2-7
D: -

CDR3: CASSLDVGPTINEQYF
DNA: TGTGCCAGCAGCTTAGATGTAGGGCCCACGATAAACGAGCAGTACTTC
V: TRBV11-2
size: -
J: TRBJ2-7
D: -

CDR3: CASSQALQEEQFF
DNA: TGCGCCAGCAGCCAGGCTTTACAGGAAGAGCAGTTCTTC
V: TRBV4-1
size: -
J: TRBJ2-1
D: -

CDR3: CASSQQGSSYEQYF
DNA: TGTGCCAGCAGCCAACAGGGGAGCTCCTACGAGCAGTACTTC
V: TRBV7-2
size: -
J: TRBJ2-7
D: TRBD1

CDR3: CASSPSGNSYEQYF
DNA: TGTGCCAGCTCACCTAGCGGGAACTCCTACGAGCAGTACTTC
V: TRBV18
size: -
J: TRBJ2-7
D: TRBD2

CDR3: CASNNGVRGNQPQHF
DNA: TGTGCCAGCAACAACGGGGTAAGGGGCAATCAGCCCCAGCATTTT
V: TRBV19
size: -
J: TRBJ1-5
D: -

CDR3: CASSLRGEGQPQHF
DNA: TGTGCCAGTAGTCTAAGGGGCGAGGGTCAGCCCCAGCATTTT
V: TRBV19
size: -
J: TRBJ1-5
D: -

CDR3: CASSDSRVNEQFF
DNA: TGTGCCAGCAGTGACTCGAGGGTCAATGAGCAGTTCTTC
V: TRBV27
size: -
J: TRBJ2-1
D: -

CDR3: CASSLGLGLAANEQFF
DNA: TGTGCCAGCAGCTTAGGGCTGGGACTAGCGGCCAATGAGCAGTTCTTC
V: TRBV7-2
size: -
J: TRBJ2-1
D: TRBD2

CDR3: CASTVEAADINYGYTF
DNA: TGTGCCAGCACCGTCGAGGCGGCGGACATTAACTATGGCTACACCTTC
V: TRBV9
size: -
J: TRBJ1-2
D: -

CDR3: CASSLAQGVNEQFF
DNA: TGTGCCAGCAGCTTAGCACAGGGGGTCAATGAGCAGTTCTTC
V: TRBV11-3
size: -
J: TRBJ2-1
D: TRBD1

CDR3: CASSSSQTQYF
DNA: TGCGCCAGCAGCTCCAGCCAGACCCAGTACTTC
V: TRBV5-1
size: -
J: TRBJ2-5
D: -

CDR3: CASSPGPTYEQYF
DNA: TGTGCCAGCTCACCGGGACCCACCTACGAGCAGTACTTC
V: TRBV18
size: -
J: TRBJ2-7
D: -

CDR3: CASSPWTGKETQYF
DNA: TGTGCCAGCAGCCCTTGGACTGGTAAAGAGACCCAGTACTTC
V: TRBV9
size: -
J: TRBJ2-5
D: -

CDR3: CAISDPGGTYNEQFF
DNA: TGTGCCATCAGTGACCCGGGCGGAACCTACAATGAGCAGTTCTTC
V: TRBV10-3
size: -
J: TRBJ2-1
D: -